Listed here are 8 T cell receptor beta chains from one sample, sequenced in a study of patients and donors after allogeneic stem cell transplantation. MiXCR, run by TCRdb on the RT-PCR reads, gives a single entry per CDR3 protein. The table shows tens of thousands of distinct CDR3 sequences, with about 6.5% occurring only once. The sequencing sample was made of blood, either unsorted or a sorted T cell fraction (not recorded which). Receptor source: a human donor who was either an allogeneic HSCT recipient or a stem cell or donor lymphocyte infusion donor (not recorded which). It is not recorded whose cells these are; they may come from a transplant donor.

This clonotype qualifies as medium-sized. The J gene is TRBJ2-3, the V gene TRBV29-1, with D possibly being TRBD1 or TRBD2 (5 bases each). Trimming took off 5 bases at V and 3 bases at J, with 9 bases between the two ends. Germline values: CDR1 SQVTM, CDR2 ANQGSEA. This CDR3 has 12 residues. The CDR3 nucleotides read TGCAGCGTTCGGGACGGAACAGATACGCAGTATTTT. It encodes CSVRDGTDTQYF.

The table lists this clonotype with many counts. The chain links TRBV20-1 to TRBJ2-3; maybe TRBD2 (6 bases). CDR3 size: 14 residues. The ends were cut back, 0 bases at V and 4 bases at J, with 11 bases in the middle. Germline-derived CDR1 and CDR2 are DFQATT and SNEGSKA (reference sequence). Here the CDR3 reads CSARDFGSPDTQYF. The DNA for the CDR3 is TGCAGTGCTAGAGATTTCGGGAGTCCAGATACGCAGTATTTT.

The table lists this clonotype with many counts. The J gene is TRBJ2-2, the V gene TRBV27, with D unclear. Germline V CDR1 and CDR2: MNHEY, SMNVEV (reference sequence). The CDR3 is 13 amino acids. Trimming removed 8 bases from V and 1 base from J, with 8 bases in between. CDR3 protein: CASYKGNTGELFF. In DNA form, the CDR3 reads TGTGCCAGCTATAAGGGGAACACCGGGGAGCTGTTTTTT.

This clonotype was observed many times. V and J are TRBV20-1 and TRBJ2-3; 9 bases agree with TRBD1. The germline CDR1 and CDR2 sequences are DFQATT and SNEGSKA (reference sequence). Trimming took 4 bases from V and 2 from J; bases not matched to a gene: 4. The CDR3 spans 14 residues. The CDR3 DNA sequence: TGCAGTGCTATCGGGACAGGGCACACAGATACGCAGTATTTT. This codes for CSAIGTGHTDTQYF.

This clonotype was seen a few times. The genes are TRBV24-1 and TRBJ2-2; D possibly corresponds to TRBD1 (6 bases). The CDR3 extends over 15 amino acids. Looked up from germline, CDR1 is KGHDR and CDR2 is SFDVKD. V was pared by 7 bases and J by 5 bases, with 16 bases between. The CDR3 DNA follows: TGTGCCACCAGCTCACAGGGCTTAGAGACCGGGGAGCTGTTTTTT. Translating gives CATSSQGLETGELFF.

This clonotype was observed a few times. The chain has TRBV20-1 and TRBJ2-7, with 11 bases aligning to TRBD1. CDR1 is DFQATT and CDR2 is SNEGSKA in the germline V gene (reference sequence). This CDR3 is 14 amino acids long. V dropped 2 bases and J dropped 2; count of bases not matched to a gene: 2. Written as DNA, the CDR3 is TGCAGTGCTAGAAGGGGACAGGGGGCCTACGAGCAGTACTTC. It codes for CSARRGQGAYEQYF.

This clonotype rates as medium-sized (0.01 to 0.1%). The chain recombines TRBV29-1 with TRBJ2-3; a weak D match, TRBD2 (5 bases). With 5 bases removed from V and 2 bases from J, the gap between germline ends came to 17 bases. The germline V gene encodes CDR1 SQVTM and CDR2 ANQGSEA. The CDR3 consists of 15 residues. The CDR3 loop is CSVLGGGPFTDTQYF. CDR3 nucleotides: TGCAGCGTTTTGGGCGGCGGGCCGTTCACAGATACGCAGTATTTT.

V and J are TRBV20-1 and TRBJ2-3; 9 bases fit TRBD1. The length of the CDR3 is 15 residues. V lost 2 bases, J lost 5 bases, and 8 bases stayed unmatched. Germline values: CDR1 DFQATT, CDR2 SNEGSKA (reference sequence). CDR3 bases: TGCAGTGCTAGACCGGACAGGGGACCCCTAGATACGCAGTATTTT. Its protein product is CSARPDRGPLDTQYF.